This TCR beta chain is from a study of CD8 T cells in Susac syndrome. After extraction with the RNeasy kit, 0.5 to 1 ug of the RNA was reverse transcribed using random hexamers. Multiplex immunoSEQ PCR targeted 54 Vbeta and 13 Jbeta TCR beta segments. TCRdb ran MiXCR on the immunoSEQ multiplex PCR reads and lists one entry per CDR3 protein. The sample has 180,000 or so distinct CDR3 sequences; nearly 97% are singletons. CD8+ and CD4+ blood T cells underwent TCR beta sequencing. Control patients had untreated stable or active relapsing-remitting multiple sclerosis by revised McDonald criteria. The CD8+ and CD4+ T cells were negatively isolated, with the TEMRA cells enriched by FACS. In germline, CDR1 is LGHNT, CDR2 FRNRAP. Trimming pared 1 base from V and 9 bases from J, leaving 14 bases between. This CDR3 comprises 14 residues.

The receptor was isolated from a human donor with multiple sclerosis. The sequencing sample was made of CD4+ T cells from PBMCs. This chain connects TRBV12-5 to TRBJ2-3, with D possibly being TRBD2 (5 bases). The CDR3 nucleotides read TGTGCTAGTGGTTTGGACCTGACTACGGCGACGCAGTATTTT. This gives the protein CASGLDLTTATQYF.